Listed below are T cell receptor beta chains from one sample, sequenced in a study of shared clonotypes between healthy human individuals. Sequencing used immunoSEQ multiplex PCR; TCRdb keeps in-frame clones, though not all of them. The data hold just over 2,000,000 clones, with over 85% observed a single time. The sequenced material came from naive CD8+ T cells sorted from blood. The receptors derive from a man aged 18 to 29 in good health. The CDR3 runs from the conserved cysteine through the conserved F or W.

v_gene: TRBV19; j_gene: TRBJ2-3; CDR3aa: CASSMVAESTDTQYF
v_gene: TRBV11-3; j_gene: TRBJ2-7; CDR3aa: CASSLGTSEQYF
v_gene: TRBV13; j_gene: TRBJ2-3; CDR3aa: CASSSRTGPDTQYF
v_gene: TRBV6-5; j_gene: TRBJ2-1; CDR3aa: CASSPGTVNEQFF
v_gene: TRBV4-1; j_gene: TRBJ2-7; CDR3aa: CASSQVSAVYEQYF
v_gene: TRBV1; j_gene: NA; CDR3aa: CTSSQEDLAGGHEQYF
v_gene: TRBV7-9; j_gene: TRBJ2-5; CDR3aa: CASSGSLFGIQETQYF
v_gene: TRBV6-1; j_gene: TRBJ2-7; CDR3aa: CASSERGSWYEQYF
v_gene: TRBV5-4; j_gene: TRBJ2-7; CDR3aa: CASSATGTGYEQYF
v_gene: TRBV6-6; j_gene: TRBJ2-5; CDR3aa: CASSYSTGTLGETQYF
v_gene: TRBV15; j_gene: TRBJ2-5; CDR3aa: CATSRAIQETQYF
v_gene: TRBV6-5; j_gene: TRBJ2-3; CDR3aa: CASSGGGRGTDTQYF
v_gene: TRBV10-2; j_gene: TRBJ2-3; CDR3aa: CASIPPLAGSTDTQYF
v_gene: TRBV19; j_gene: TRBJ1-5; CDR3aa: CASSILYLSNQPQHF
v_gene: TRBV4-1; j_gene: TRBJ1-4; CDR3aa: CASSPRDSNEKLFF
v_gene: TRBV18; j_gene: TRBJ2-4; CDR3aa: CASSPPDSSVGQYF
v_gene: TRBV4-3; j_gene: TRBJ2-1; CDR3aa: CASSQDRTAYNEQFF
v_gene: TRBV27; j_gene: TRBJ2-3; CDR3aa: CASSLLRGSTDTQYF
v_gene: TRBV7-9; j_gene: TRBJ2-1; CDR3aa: CASSLGYGQGAYNEQFF
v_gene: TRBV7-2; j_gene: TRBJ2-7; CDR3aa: CASSLKSPGQDYEQYF